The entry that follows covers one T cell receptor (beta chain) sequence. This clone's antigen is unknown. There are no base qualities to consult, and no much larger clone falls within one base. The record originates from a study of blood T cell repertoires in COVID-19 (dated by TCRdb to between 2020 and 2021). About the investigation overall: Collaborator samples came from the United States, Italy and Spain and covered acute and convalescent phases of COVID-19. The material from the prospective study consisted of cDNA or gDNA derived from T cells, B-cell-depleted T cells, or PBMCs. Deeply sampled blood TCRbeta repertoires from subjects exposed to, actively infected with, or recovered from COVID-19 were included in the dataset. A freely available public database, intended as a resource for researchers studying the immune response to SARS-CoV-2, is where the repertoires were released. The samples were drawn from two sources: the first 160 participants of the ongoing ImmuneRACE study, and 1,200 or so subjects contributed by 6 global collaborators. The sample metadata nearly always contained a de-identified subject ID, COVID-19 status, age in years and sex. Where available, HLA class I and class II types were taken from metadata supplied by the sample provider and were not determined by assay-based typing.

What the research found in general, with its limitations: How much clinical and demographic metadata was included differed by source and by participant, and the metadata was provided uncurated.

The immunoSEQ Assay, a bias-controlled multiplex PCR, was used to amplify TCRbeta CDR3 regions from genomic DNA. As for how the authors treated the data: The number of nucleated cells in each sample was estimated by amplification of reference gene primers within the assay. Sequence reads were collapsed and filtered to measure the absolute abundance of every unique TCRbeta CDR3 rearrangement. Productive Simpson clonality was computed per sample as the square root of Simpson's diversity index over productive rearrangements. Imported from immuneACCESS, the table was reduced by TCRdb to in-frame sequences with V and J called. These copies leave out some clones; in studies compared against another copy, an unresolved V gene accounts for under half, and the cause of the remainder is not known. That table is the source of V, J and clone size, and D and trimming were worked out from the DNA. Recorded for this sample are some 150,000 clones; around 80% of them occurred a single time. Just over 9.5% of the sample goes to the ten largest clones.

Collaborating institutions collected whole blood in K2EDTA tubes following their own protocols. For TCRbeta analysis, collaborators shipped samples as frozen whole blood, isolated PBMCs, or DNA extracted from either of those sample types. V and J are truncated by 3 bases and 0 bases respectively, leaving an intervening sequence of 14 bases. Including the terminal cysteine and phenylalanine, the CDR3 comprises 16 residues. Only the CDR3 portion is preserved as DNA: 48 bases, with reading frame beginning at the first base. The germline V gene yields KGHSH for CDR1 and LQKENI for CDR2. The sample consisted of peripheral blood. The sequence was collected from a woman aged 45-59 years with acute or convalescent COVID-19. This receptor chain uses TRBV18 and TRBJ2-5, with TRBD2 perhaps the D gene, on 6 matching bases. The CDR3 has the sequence CASSPWDSPYQETQYF. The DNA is TGTGCCAGCTCACCCTGGGACTCTCCGTACCAAGAGACCCAGTACTTC. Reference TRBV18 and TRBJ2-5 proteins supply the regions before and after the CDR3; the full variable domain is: NAGVMQNPRHLVRRRGQEARLRCSPMKGHSHVYWYRQLPEEGLKFMVYLQKENIIDESGMPKERFSAEFPKEGPSILRIQQVVRGDSAAYFCASSPWDSPYQETQYFGPGTRLLVL.